The 6 T cell receptor beta chains reported below all come from one sample, sequenced in a study of T cells in Graves' hyperthyroidism and ophthalmopathy. What was amplified from RNA transcripts were TCR beta CDR3 regions. Primed by the HTBI set, a first-round RT-PCR was run on the TCR CDR3. TCRdb re-derived calls from the multiplex PCR reads in MiXCR, one entry per CDR3 protein. Of fewer than 650,000 distinct CDR3 sequences listed, approximately 14% are singletons. Sequences were obtained from blood. The receptors derive from a woman between 18 and 30 years old with Graves' ophthalmopathy.

About this clonotype: A much larger clone differs from this one at a single base, so this may be a read error. The J gene is TRBJ2-1, the V gene TRBV11-3; 8 nucleotides align to TRBD2. The tail of the sequence fits TRBJ2-7 better, so the J call may be wrong. This CDR3 region has 15 residues. The germline V gene has CDR1 SGHNT and CDR2 YENEEA. The CDR3, as DNA: TGTGCCAGCAGCATCAGCGGGAGATCTTTGAATGAGCAGTACTTC. The encoded protein is CASSISGRSLNEQYF.

This clonotype was detected ten times or more. The chain couples TRBV28 to TRBJ1-6, with 9 nucleotides matching TRBD1. V lost 3 bases, J lost 7 bases, and 7 bases stayed unmatched. The germline V gene has CDR1 MDHEN and CDR2 SYDVKM. This CDR3 has 16 residues. This chain's CDR3 is CASSLYRDRDNSPLHF. CDR3 coding DNA: TGTGCCAGCAGTTTGTACCGGGACAGGGACAATTCACCCCTCCACTTT.

Notes on this clonotype: Germline and junction disagree at one end, which may indicate a read error. J is TRBJ2-1 and V is TRBV2, with 7 bases lining up with TRBD1. Germline V lookup: CDR1 SNHLY, CDR2 FYNNEI. The CDR3 is 15 amino acids. The CDR3 region has the DNA TGTGCCAGCAGTGTTGGGGACAGCTCCTACAATGAGCGGTTCTTC. Translation gives CASSVGDSSYNERFF.

This clonotype was detected ten times or more. DNA of the CDR3: TGTGCCTGGAGTGTGGTGCTTTACAATGAGCAGTTCTTC. Translating it yields CAWSVVLYNEQFF. This sequence joins TRBV30 and TRBJ2-1; D gene uncertain. The CDR3 is 13 residues long. Germline CDR1 and CDR2: GTSNPN and SVGIG (reference sequence). The V end lost 0 bases, the J end lost 4 bases, and 7 bases lay between the germline ends.

The table lists this clonotype with many counts. This sequence joins TRBV5-1 and TRBJ2-3; TRBD2 matches 9 bases. Trimming removed 4 bases from V and 4 bases from J; junction bases left unmatched: 13. The length of the CDR3 is 17 residues. Germline CDR1 and CDR2: SGHRS and YFSETQ. The CDR3 loop is CASSSRRTSENSDTQYF. The CDR3 DNA sequence: TGCGCCAGCAGCAGTAGAAGGACTAGCGAGAATTCAGATACGCAGTATTTT.

This chain uses TRBV20-1 with TRBJ2-2; TRBD2 matches 7 bases. Germline CDR1 reads DFQATT; CDR2 reads SNEGSKA (reference sequence). This CDR3 is built from 16 residues. Losses at the gene ends were 0 bases for V and 1 base for J; bases not matched to a gene: 5. CDR3 amino acids: CSARDTRERNTGELFF. In DNA form, the CDR3 reads TGCAGTGCTAGAGATACGCGGGAGAGGAACACCGGGGAGCTGTTTTTT.